A single sample gave rise to the 3 T cell receptor beta chains below, sequenced in a study of OX40 agonist ivuxolimab in advanced cancers. Sequencing was performed with immunoSEQ multiplex PCR; in TCRdb, only in-frame clones are kept and a portion is missing. The sample contains around 91,000 clones, roughly 87% of which appear only once. Here the sequenced sample was CD4+ or CD8+ T cells sorted from blood, taken in a trial of the OX40 agonist ivuxolimab. The source of these receptors is an adult with an advanced solid tumor such as melanoma, head and neck, liver or kidney cancer.

The CDR3 DNA is TGTGCCAGCAGCTTCCAACAGGGATCTGGAAACACCATATATTTT. Translating gives CASSFQQGSGNTIYF. V gene TRBV7-2 combines with J gene TRBJ1-3, with D maybe TRBD1 (6 bases). Trimming pared 3 bases from V and 1 base from J, leaving 10 bases between. Looked up from germline, CDR1 is SGHTA and CDR2 is FQGNSA. The CDR3 runs to 15 residues.

The chain couples TRBV18 to TRBJ2-4, with D unclear. The CDR3 extends over 15 amino acids. CDR1 KGHSH and CDR2 LQKENI come from the germline V gene. With 3 bases removed from V and 0 bases from J, the gap between germline ends came to 9 bases. CDR3 in amino acids: CASSPAFLAKNIQYF. In DNA form, the CDR3 reads TGTGCCAGCTCACCGGCGTTCCTAGCCAAAAACATTCAGTACTTC.

V gene TRBV2 combines with J gene TRBJ2-7; 7 nucleotides line up with TRBD1. J was trimmed by 4 bases and V by 5 bases; bases with no gene match: 2. The CDR3 contains 12 residues. The germline V gene has CDR1 SNHLY and CDR2 FYNNEI. CDR3 nucleotide sequence: TGTGCCAGCAGTAAGACAGGGTACGAGCAGTACGTC. This codes for CASSKTGYEQYV.